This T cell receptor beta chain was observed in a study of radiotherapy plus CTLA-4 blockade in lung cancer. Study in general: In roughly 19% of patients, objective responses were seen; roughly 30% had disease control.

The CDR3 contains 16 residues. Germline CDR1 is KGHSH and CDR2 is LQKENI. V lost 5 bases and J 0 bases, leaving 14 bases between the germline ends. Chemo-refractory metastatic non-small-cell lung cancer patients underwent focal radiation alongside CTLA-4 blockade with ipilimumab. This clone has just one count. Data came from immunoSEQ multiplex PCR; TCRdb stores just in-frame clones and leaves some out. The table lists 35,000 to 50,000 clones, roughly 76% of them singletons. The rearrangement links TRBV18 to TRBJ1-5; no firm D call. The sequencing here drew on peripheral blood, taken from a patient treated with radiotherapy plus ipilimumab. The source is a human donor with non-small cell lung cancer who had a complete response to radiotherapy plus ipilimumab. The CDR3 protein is CASSITGLDSNQPQHF. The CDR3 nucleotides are TGTGCCAGCTCAATTACGGGATTAGATAGCAATCAGCCCCAGCATTTT.